Listed here are 31 T cell receptor beta chains from one sample, sequenced in a study of blood T cells in healthy people across ages. Through a sample-barcoded 5' primer and a J-beta primer mix, a second PCR was run for roughly 6 to 12 cycles. TCRdb called the 5' RACE reads again in MiXCR, with one record for every CDR3 protein. The table has roughly 1,500,000 distinct CDR3 sequences, 40% to 50% seen once. Sequences were obtained from blood. These receptors were obtained from a woman under 30 in good health.

The rearrangement joins TRBV20-1 to TRBJ2-2, with D possibly matching TRBD1 (5 bases). The CDR3 loop spans 16 amino acids. Germline V gene data show CDR1 as DFQATT and CDR2 as SNEGSKA (reference sequence). V was clipped by 1 base and J by 9 bases, with 21 bases between them. In DNA form, the CDR3 reads TGCAGTGCTAGAGTTGTTGGCAGGGAAATAATTAGGGAGCTGTTTTTT. Amino acid sequence: CSARVVGREIIRELFF.

Details on this clonotype: One junction end does not reproduce the germline sequence, and a read error may be involved. J is TRBJ2-3 and V is TRBV5-1; TRBD1 matches 8 bases. Germline values: CDR1 SGHRS, CDR2 YFSETQ. CDR3 length: 16 residues. The CDR3 loop reads CAGSGQGQGRWDTQYF. Here the CDR3 DNA reads TGCGCCGGCAGCGGCCAAGGACAGGGTCGTTGGGATACGCAGTATTTT.

J is TRBJ2-7 and V is TRBV6-2 or TRBV6-3; D is ambiguous. The V end lost 2 bases, the J end lost 4 bases, and 15 bases lay between the germline ends. The CDR3 totals 15 residues. CDR1 MNHEY and CDR2 SVGEGT come from the germline V gene. The chain's CDR3 is CASSYDTGVSYEQYF. CDR3 DNA sequence: TGTGCCAGCAGTTACGATACTGGAGTTTCTTACGAGCAGTACTTC.

This clonotype turned up a few times. The V call is TRBV6-1, the J call TRBJ2-1, with D possibly TRBD2 on 7 matching bases. V was pared by 5 bases and J by 3 bases, with 11 bases between. Germline CDR1 MNHNS, CDR2 SASEGT. The CDR3 runs to 14 residues. The CDR3, as DNA: TGTGCCAGCAGTCAGCGGGACAACTACAATGAGCAGTTCTTC. Protein: CASSQRDNYNEQFF.

This clonotype has more than one count but fewer than ten. This rearrangement joins TRBV4-2 to TRBJ1-2; D ambiguous. The V and J ends lost 1 base and 2 bases respectively, with 11 bases between them. The CDR3 totals 15 residues. Germline CDR1 is LGHNA and CDR2 is YNFKEQ. CDR3 sequence: CASSQGRTENYGYTF. CDR3 DNA sequence: TGTGCCAGCAGCCAAGGGCGTACAGAGAACTATGGCTACACCTTC.

The chain links TRBV7-9 to TRBJ1-2; D not certain. This CDR3 contains 14 residues. Per the germline V gene, CDR1 is SEHNR and CDR2 is FQNEAQ (reference sequence). V lost 5 bases to trimming and J lost 3 bases, with 13 bases between them. The CDR3 loop is CASSHISRDYGYTF. In DNA, the CDR3 is TGTGCCAGCAGCCATATCTCCCGGGACTATGGCTACACCTTC.

The chain joins TRBV3-1 to TRBJ1-4; TRBD1 aligns across 8 bases. CDR1 is LGHDT and CDR2 is YNNKEL in the germline V gene (reference sequence). The CDR3 is 15 residues long. V dropped 4 bases and J dropped 6; count of bases not matched to a gene: 7. The CDR3 region is CASSPTGAKDEKLFF. The CDR3, as DNA: TGTGCCAGCAGCCCGACAGGGGCAAAGGATGAAAAACTGTTTTTT.

This clonotype was detected a few times. This sequence joins TRBV3-1 and TRBJ2-3, with D possibly being TRBD1 (5 bases). The CDR3 length is 17 residues. The germline V gene has CDR1 LGHDT and CDR2 YNNKEL (reference sequence). The V gene lost 0 bases and the J gene lost 2 bases, with 15 bases spanning the gap. The CDR3 loop is CASSQDQGDTYTDTQYF. DNA of the CDR3: TGTGCCAGCAGCCAAGATCAGGGCGATACCTACACAGATACGCAGTATTTT.

This rearrangement joins TRBV20-1 to TRBJ1-2; 7 nucleotides line up with TRBD1. Trimming cost V 6 bases and J 3 bases; bases outside gene matches: 10. Germline V gene sequence: CDR1 DFQATT, CDR2 SNEGSKA (reference sequence). There are 14 residues in the CDR3. The CDR3 DNA reads TGCAGTGCCCCGAACAGGGGCGATTACTATGGCTACACCTTC. Its protein is CSAPNRGDYYGYTF.

This clonotype was detected a few times. V usage is TRBV20-1 and J usage is TRBJ2-1, with 7 bases that match TRBD2. J lost 2 bases, V lost 4 bases, and 8 bases had no gene match. CDR3 length equals 15 residues. CDR1 is DFQATT and CDR2 is SNEGSKA in the germline V gene (reference sequence). The CDR3 region has the DNA TGCAGTGCTACGCCGGGACTAAGGACCTACAATGAGCAGTTCTTC. Translated, it gives CSATPGLRTYNEQFF.

The genes are TRBV6-4 and TRBJ2-1; D is unresolved. The V gene lost 4 bases and the J gene lost 8 bases, with 12 bases spanning the gap. CDR3 length: 13 amino acids. Germline values: CDR1 MRHNA, CDR2 SNTAGT. The DNA for the CDR3 is TGTGCCAGCAGTGCCTTGCCGGGCTATGAGCAGTTCTTC. This codes for CASSALPGYEQFF.

J is TRBJ2-1 and V is TRBV11-3; maybe TRBD2 (5 bases). V lost 4 bases, J lost 4 bases, and 8 bases lay in between. The CDR3 has 13 amino acids. Germline V gene sequence: CDR1 SGHNT, CDR2 YENEEA. The CDR3 region is CASSSRLYNEQFF. The CDR3 DNA follows: TGTGCCAGCAGCTCTCGACTATACAATGAGCAGTTCTTC. The complete variable domain, with remaining parts taken from reference TRBV11-3 and TRBJ2-1, reads EAGVVQSPRYKIIEKKQPVAFWCNPISGHNTLYWYLQNLGQGPELLIRYENEEAVDDSQLPKDRFSAERLKGVDSTLKIQPAELGDSAVYLCASSSRLYNEQFFGPGTRLTVL.

The CDR3 sequence is CASHGTSGYNEQFF. In nucleotides, the CDR3 is TGTGCCAGTCACGGGACTAGCGGATACAATGAGCAGTTCTTC. The rearrangement links TRBV7-2 to TRBJ2-1; 11 positions agree with TRBD2. The CDR3 contains 14 residues. Germline V gene data show CDR1 as SGHTA and CDR2 as FQGNSA. The ends lost 9 bases at V and 4 bases at J; junction bases unmatched: 5.

V usage is TRBV6-5 and J usage is TRBJ2-3; D is undetermined. Germline-derived CDR1 and CDR2 are MNHEY and SVGAGI. The length of the CDR3 is 14 residues. Trimming cost V 0 bases and J 9 bases, with 13 bases left between them. The CDR3 DNA sequence: TGTGCCAGCAGTTACTCCGCGAACCCTGGAACGCAGTATTTT. Translation: CASSYSANPGTQYF.

The chain is built from TRBV6-5 and TRBJ2-4, with D maybe TRBD1 (6 bases). The J call could be wrong; TRBJ2-7 is a better fit for the DNA end. This CDR3 comprises 15 residues. Germline V gives CDR1 MNHEY, CDR2 SVGAGI. In DNA form, the CDR3 reads TGTGCCGGCACTCTTAAACAGGGTGAAGGCTACGAGCAGTACTTC. This encodes CAGTLKQGEGYEQYF.

The rearrangement uses TRBV5-1 and TRBJ1-1, with D possibly TRBD1 on 5 matching bases. The length of the CDR3 is 14 residues. Trimming removed 3 bases at V and 5 bases at J, with 14 bases between. Per the germline V gene, CDR1 is SGHRS and CDR2 is YFSETQ. As DNA, the CDR3 is TGCGCCAGCAGCTCGACTACAGGAGGGACTGAAGCTTTCTTT. Translation gives CASSSTTGGTEAFF.

This rearrangement joins TRBV27 to TRBJ2-5, with 7 nucleotides matching TRBD1. There are 16 residues in the CDR3. Germline V CDR1 and CDR2: MNHEY, SMNVEV (reference sequence). V was clipped by 2 bases and J by 2 bases; unmatched bases: 8. CDR3 DNA sequence: TGTGCCAGCAGTTTAGGACAGACAGGGTTTCAAGAGACCCAGTACTTC. This encodes CASSLGQTGFQETQYF.

The chain joins TRBV20-1 to TRBJ2-7, with D perhaps matching TRBD2 (6 bases). Germline V lookup: CDR1 DFQATT, CDR2 SNEGSKA (reference sequence). CDR3 length: 15 amino acids. V lost 2 bases, J lost 1 base, and 15 bases lay in between. This chain's CDR3 is CSARSFGGGSYEQYF. CDR3 sequence (DNA): TGCAGTGCTAGATCCTTCGGCGGAGGGTCCTACGAGCAGTACTTC.

The chain recombines TRBV20-1 with TRBJ2-3; 7 nucleotides match TRBD2. V lost 6 bases to trimming and J lost 5 bases; unmatched junction nucleotides: 11. Looked up from germline, CDR1 is DFQATT and CDR2 is SNEGSKA (reference sequence). CDR3 length equals 14 residues. The CDR3 spells CSAQELAVGDTQYF. The CDR3 DNA reads as TGCAGTGCGCAAGAGCTAGCGGTAGGAGATACGCAGTATTTT.

The V call is TRBV5-8, the J call TRBJ1-2; D remains unclear. There are 16 residues in the CDR3. The germline V and J ends were trimmed by 5 bases and 4 bases, with 21 bases remaining between them. Germline CDR1 SGHTS, CDR2 YDEGEE. The CDR3 protein is CASRKEEWGRSYGYTF. Here the CDR3 DNA reads TGTGCCAGCAGGAAGGAGGAATGGGGTAGAAGCTATGGCTACACCTTC.

CDR3 nucleotide sequence: TGTGCCAGCACGGTTAGGGAGCGCAATCAGCCCCAGCATTTT. Its translation: CASTVRERNQPQHF. The J gene is TRBJ1-5, the V gene TRBV6-1, with no clear D. CDR1 is MNHNS and CDR2 is SASEGT in the germline V gene. V lost 7 bases to trimming and J lost 2 bases, with 12 bases between them. This CDR3 comprises 14 residues.

The genes are TRBV6-5 and TRBJ1-1; 7 bases are shared with TRBD1. CDR1 is MNHEY and CDR2 is SVGAGI in the germline V gene. After removal of 11 bases from V and 1 base from J, the junction contained 16 bases not matched to a gene. This CDR3 is 16 amino acids long. CDR3 DNA sequence: TGTGCCTGCACCCCTCAGCTGGGACAGAGGAACACTGAAGCTTTCTTT. Translation: CACTPQLGQRNTEAFF.

A word on this clonotype: A read error may explain this, as a much larger clone is one base away. CDR3 nucleotide sequence: TGTGCCAGCAGTCCCCGGGACAGCTCGAACACTGAAGCTTTCTTT. Translation gives CASSPRDSSNTEAFF. V and J are TRBV12-3 or TRBV12-4 and TRBJ1-1; TRBD1 aligns across 7 bases. The CDR3 is made up of 15 amino acids. V was pared by 5 bases and J by 1 base, with 7 bases of the junction left unmatched.

V is TRBV7-2 and J is TRBJ2-2, with D uncertain. This CDR3 has 13 amino acids. CDR1 and CDR2 from the germline V gene are SGHTA and FQGNSA. Trimming removed 3 bases at V and 12 bases at J, with 14 bases between. This CDR3 reads CASSFPGQGKLFF. The CDR3 region has the DNA TGTGCCAGCAGCTTCCCGGGCCAAGGGAAGCTGTTTTTT.

The chain uses TRBV7-2 and TRBJ2-1; perhaps TRBD1 as D (5 bases). This CDR3 has 13 amino acids. V lost 5 bases, J lost 5 bases, and 10 bases lay in between. Germline CDR1 is SGHTA and CDR2 is FQGNSA. The chain's CDR3 is CASSKDTDNEQFF. The CDR3 bases are TGTGCCAGCAGCAAGGACACCGACAATGAGCAGTTCTTC.

This clonotype was counted between two and nine times. Germline is not matched at one junction end, which may reflect a read error. V is TRBV12-3 or TRBV12-4 and J is TRBJ2-7, with no clear D. This CDR3 has 15 residues. The CDR3 nucleotides read TGTGCCAGCAGCTTAGAAGGGTCTGGCTCCTACGAGCAGTACTTC. Translation: CASSLEGSGSYEQYF.

The chain employs TRBV30 and TRBJ2-7; no reliable D call. V lost 4 bases, J lost 3 bases, and 16 bases lay in between. Germline loops: CDR1 GTSNPN, CDR2 SVGIG (reference sequence). The CDR3 contains 14 residues. The CDR3 reads CAWTQDGSFYEQYF. The CDR3 DNA reads TGTGCCTGGACCCAGGACGGATCGTTCTACGAGCAGTACTTC. The variable domain in full, completed from reference TRBV30 and TRBJ2-7, reads SQTIHQWPATLVQPVGSPLSLECTVEGTSNPNLYWYRQAAGRGLQLLFYSVGIGQISSEVPQNLSASRPQDRQFILSSKKLLLSDSGFYLCAWTQDGSFYEQYFGPGTRLTVT.

This clonotype has more than one count but fewer than ten. The chain carries TRBV20-1 and TRBJ1-2; D not certain. The CDR3 is 12 residues long. Trimming took 6 bases from V and 8 from J, leaving 16 bases between them. Looked up from germline, CDR1 is DFQATT and CDR2 is SNEGSKA (reference sequence). The CDR3 protein is CSANDIPRGYTF. The CDR3 coding sequence is TGCAGTGCAAACGACATACCTAGAGGCTACACCTTC.

This clonotype was observed a handful of times. The chain combines TRBV7-2 with TRBJ2-1, with 8 bases lining up with TRBD2. The CDR3 length is 17 residues. J lost 2 bases, V lost 1 base, and 7 bases had no gene match. Germline CDR1 SGHTA, CDR2 FQGNSA. This chain's CDR3 is CASSLVAAGVAYNEQFF. Written as DNA, the CDR3 is TGTGCCAGCAGCTTAGTAGCAGCGGGAGTGGCCTACAATGAGCAGTTCTTC. Based on the CDR3 plus reference TRBV7-2 and TRBJ2-1, the full variable domain is GAGVSQSPSNKVTEKGKDVELRCDPISGHTALYWYRQSLGQGLEFLIYFQGNSAPDKSGLPSDRFSAERTGGSVSTLTIQRTQQEDSAVYLCASSLVAAGVAYNEQFFGPGTRLTVL.

The table lists this clonotype with a few counts. This sequence joins TRBV7-9 and TRBJ2-7; 9 nucleotides agree with TRBD1. V was pared by 3 bases and J by 3 bases, with 6 bases of the junction left unmatched. Germline V gene lookup returns CDR1 SEHNR and CDR2 FQNEAQ (reference sequence). This CDR3 comprises 15 residues. CDR3 in amino acids: CASSLSTGGGYEQYF. The DNA of the CDR3 is TGTGCCAGCAGCTTGAGCACAGGGGGCGGCTACGAGCAGTACTTC.

This clonotype was observed a handful of times. The rearrangement joins TRBV7-2 to TRBJ2-7; D call uncertain. The germline V gene has CDR1 SGHTA and CDR2 FQGNSA. Trimming pared 0 bases from V and 7 bases from J, leaving 7 bases between. The CDR3 totals 12 residues. This CDR3 reads CASSLAMAEQYF. The CDR3 DNA reads TGTGCCAGCAGCTTAGCTATGGCTGAGCAGTACTTC.